The rows below give T cell receptor beta chains drawn from one sample of a study of T-cell memory formation after mild COVID-19. TCRdb reanalysed the 5' RACE reads using MiXCR and keeps one entry per CDR3 protein. The table includes 100,000 to 120,000 distinct CDR3 sequences, about 18% detected once. The specimen sequenced was PBMCs or a T cell subset sorted from them (not recorded which). All receptors come from a man aged 18 to 30 who had mild COVID-19 (a few samples of this study predate the infection). Cell type and time point are not known. Both conserved end residues are trimmed from each CDR3. Only part of the rows carry a size: once, few, many, or a class if the clone is expanded.

V,J,size,CDR3
TRBV28,TRBJ1-2,-,ASSSSGGRDGYT
TRBV5-1,TRBJ1-6,-,ASSNGTGLNSPLH
TRBV7-9,TRBJ2-1,-,ASSGTLPRVAGEVQF
TRBV29-1,TRBJ2-5,-,SVGSRGMETQY
TRBV7-2,TRBJ2-5,few,ASSSGTTQETQY
TRBV5-1,TRBJ1-1,-,ASSLLGTGSTEAF
TRBV10-3,TRBJ2-5,few,AISESWDQETQY
TRBV12-2,TRBJ2-5,-,ASRLLIWTSEETQY
TRBV29-1,TRBJ1-1,-,SVVRDPEAPF
TRBV11-2,TRBJ2-1,many,ASSDSGGAHEQF
TRBV15,TRBJ1-2,once,ATSRDRDITGYT
TRBV19,TRBJ2-5,-,ASRGTGGRETQY
TRBV7-2,TRBJ2-3,few,ASTPGGGDTQY
TRBV11-2,TRBJ1-1,-,ASRSGTGRTNTEAF
TRBV27,TRBJ1-2,-,ASSLTGLYGYT